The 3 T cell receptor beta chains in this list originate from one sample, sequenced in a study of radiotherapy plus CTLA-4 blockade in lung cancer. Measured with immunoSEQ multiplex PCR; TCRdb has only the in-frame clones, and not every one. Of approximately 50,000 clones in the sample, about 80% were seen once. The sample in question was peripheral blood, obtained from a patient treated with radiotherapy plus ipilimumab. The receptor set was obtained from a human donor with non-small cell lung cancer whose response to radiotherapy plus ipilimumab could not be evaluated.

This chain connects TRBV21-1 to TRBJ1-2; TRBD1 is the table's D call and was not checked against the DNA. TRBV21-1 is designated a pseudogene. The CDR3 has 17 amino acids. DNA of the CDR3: TGTGCCAGCAGCGAAAGGAGACGTCGGACAGGAAACTATGGCTACACCTTC. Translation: CASSERRRRTGNYGYTF.

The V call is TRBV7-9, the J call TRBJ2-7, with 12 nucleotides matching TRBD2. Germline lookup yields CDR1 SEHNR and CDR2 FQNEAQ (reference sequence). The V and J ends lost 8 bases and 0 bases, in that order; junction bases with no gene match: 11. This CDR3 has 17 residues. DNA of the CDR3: TGTGCCAGCGAGCGGGGACTAGCGGGCTCCCCCTCCTACGAGCAGTACTTC. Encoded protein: CASERGLAGSPSYEQYF.

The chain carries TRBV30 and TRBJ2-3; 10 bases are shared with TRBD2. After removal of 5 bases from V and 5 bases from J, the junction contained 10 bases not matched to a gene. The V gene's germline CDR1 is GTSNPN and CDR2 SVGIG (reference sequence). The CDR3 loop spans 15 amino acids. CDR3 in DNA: TGTGCCTGGGCCGCGGCTAGCGGGAGTTTAGATACGCAGTATTTT. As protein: CAWAAASGSLDTQYF.